The clone carrying this T cell receptor beta chain was seen more than once but under ten times. Germline CDR1 is SGHAT and CDR2 is FQNNGV. The CDR3 runs 17 residues. With 2 bases removed from V and 5 bases from J, the gap between germline ends came to 22 bases. Fresh-frozen tumor tissue and more than two years of survival data were available for all. The record originates from a study of glioma-infiltrating T cells after dendritic cell vaccination. Turning to the study itself: Dendritic cell vaccination trial patients had either newly diagnosed or recurrent glioblastoma.

Data came from immunoSEQ multiplex PCR; TCRdb stores just in-frame clones and leaves some out. The table has 80,000 to 100,000 clones, approximately 81% seen once. The starting material was blood, obtained before dendritic cell vaccination. The TCR was taken from a human donor with glioblastoma. The chain joins TRBV11-2 to TRBJ2-7; D perhaps matches TRBD2 (6 bases). The CDR3 protein is CASSLISSAGNFHEQYF. In nucleotides, the CDR3 is TGTGCCAGCAGCTTAATCAGTAGCGCGGGGAATTTCCACGAGCAGTACTTC.